Sequencing of this T cell receptor beta chain was carried out in a study of T cells in lung cancer brain metastases. V lost 0 bases to trimming and J lost 1 base, with 10 bases between them. Germline V lookup: CDR1 SGHNT, CDR2 YYREEE (reference sequence). The CDR3 runs 15 residues. Repertoires were generated with immunoSEQ multiplex PCR, while TCRdb's copy carries only in-frame clones and drops some. The sample has 2,000 to 2,500 clones; around 93% are singletons. Patients had resection for synchronous oligometastatic disease or delayed recurrence of a solitary brain metastasis. Overall study findings and caveats: Compared with paired primaries, brain metastases showed fewer unique productive clones (roughly 1,400 versus 4,700).

About this clone: The antigen is undetermined.

V gene TRBV5-4 combines with J gene TRBJ1-1; a weak D match, TRBD1 (5 bases). This clonotype was sampled from a woman aged 30 to 39 with non-small cell lung cancer. Sequenced input: tumor tissue from the primary lung tumor. The CDR3 sequence is CASSLGQGKNTEAFF. DNA of the CDR3: TGTGCCAGCAGCTTGGGGCAGGGAAAGAACACTGAAGCTTTCTTT.